This TCR beta chain was profiled in a study of blood T cell repertoires in COVID-19. The CDR3 length is 13 residues. V gave up 3 bases and J gave up 5 bases; unmatched junction bases: 0. CDR1 and CDR2 from the germline V gene are SGDLS and YYNGEE. The authors' processing: Reference gene primer amplification yielded estimated nucleated cell counts. Here immunoSEQ multiplex PCR was the method, and the copy in TCRdb shows in-frame clones only, minus some. V, J and clone size were drawn from that table, and D and trimming were deduced from the DNA. The sample lists 200,000 to 300,000 clones; more than 75% were seen once.

Sequenced input: peripheral blood. The clonotype originates from a woman aged 60-75 years who had recovered from COVID-19. The chain recombines TRBV9 with TRBJ2-1; TRBD2 aligns across 9 bases. The CDR3 reads CASSGLADNEQFF. The CDR3 coding sequence is TGTGCCAGCAGCGGACTAGCGGACAATGAGCAGTTCTTC.